This TCR beta chain was observed in a study of OX40 agonist ivuxolimab in advanced cancers. Study overall: Ivuxolimab, an antibody acting as an agonist of OX40 (CD134), was used to treat patients. Intravenous ivuxolimab was administered to patients every 2 weeks at 0.01 to 10 mg/kg. Study results and limitations: Both CD4+ and CD8+ T cell populations in blood had undergone clonal expansion by week 6 at 0.1 to 3.0 mg/kg. Among T cells, CD8+ cells averaged more expanded clones than CD4+ cells.

In the case of this clone: The target antigen is unknown.

TCRdb's table, derived via immunoSEQ multiplex PCR, lists solely in-frame clones and lacks some. The profile covers roughly 60,000 clones, with around 93% appearing a single time and roughly 19% taken by the ten largest. This specimen was CD4+ or CD8+ T cells sorted from blood, taken in a trial of the OX40 agonist ivuxolimab. The sequence was obtained from an adult with an advanced solid tumor such as melanoma, head and neck, liver or kidney cancer.

The DNA of the CDR3 is TGTGCCATCAGTGAGTCGTGGGCTTCGGGGGCCAACGTCCTGACTTTC. Translated, it gives CAISESWASGANVLTF. This rearrangement joins TRBV10-3 to TRBJ2-6; D not certain. The V end was cut by 0 bases, the J end by 4 bases, with 10 bases between. Per the germline V gene, CDR1 is ENHRY and CDR2 is SYGVKD. This CDR3 comprises 16 residues.